Each of the 31 T cell receptor beta chains below was sequenced from the same sample in a study of shared clonotypes between healthy human individuals. Sequenced by immunoSEQ multiplex PCR; TCRdb stores in-frame clones only, minus some. The sample contains about 2,500,000 clones, approximately 92% of which appear only once. The sequenced sample consisted of naive CD4+ T cells sorted from blood. Subset reported: CD45RA+ positively selected. The source is a man younger than 35 in good health.

This chain connects TRBV6-5 to TRBJ2-1; 11 bases line up with TRBD2. The CDR3 is 15 residues long. V lost 6 bases, J lost 6 bases, and 7 bases stayed unmatched. The V gene's germline CDR1 is MNHEY and CDR2 SVGAGI. In DNA, the CDR3 is TGTGCCAGCAGAATAGCGGGAGGGCGGAGCAATGAGCAGTTCTTC. Protein product: CASRIAGGRSNEQFF.

The chain carries TRBV11-3 and TRBJ2-6; D is possibly TRBD1 (5 bases). Looked up from germline, CDR1 is SGHNT and CDR2 is YENEEA. Trimming cost V 6 bases and J 2 bases, with 8 bases left between them. The CDR3 has 14 residues. This CDR3 is CASSSGTGANVLTF. The CDR3 DNA reads as TGTGCCAGCAGTTCAGGGACTGGGGCCAACGTCCTGACTTTC.

This chain connects TRBV28 to TRBJ1-5; D remains unclear. CDR3 length: 16 residues. In germline, CDR1 is MDHEN, CDR2 SYDVKM. Trimming took off 4 bases at V and 0 bases at J, with 13 bases between the two ends. CDR3 in amino acids: CASSSGGAYSNQPQHF. The CDR3 DNA sequence: TGTGCCAGCAGTTCTGGCGGCGCTTATAGCAATCAGCCCCAGCATTTT.

This clone has a single count. The chain is built from TRBV5-1 and TRBJ1-5; maybe TRBD1 (5 bases). This CDR3 region has 15 residues. V lost 3 bases and J 1 base, leaving 11 bases between the germline ends. CDR1 is SGHRS and CDR2 is YFSETQ in the germline V gene. The CDR3 coding sequence is TGCGCCAGCAGCTGGGGGGAGGGGAGCAATCAGCCCCAGCATTTT. Encoded protein: CASSWGEGSNQPQHF.

The CDR3 DNA reads TGTGCCAGCAGCTCCACAGGGGGCCAAGAGACCCAGTACTTC. Translating it yields CASSSTGGQETQYF. The gene calls are TRBV7-6 and TRBJ2-5; 8 bases match TRBD1. CDR3 size: 14 residues. Losses at the gene ends were 4 bases for V and 1 base for J; bases not matched to a gene: 2. Germline V lookup: CDR1 SGHVS, CDR2 FNYEAQ.

The V gene is TRBV5-1, the J gene TRBJ1-1; tentative D call: TRBD1 (5 bases). In germline, CDR1 is SGHRS, CDR2 YFSETQ. With 4 bases removed from V and 2 bases from J, the gap between germline ends came to 15 bases. CDR3 size: 15 residues. The CDR3 nucleotides read TGCGCCAGCAGCCTAATTGCGGACACAAACACTGAAGCTTTCTTT. It codes for CASSLIADTNTEAFF.

The chain recombines TRBV6-5 with TRBJ1-4; perhaps TRBD1 as D (5 bases). Trimming cost V 7 bases and J 10 bases, with 13 bases left between them. There are 12 residues in the CDR3. Germline-derived CDR1 and CDR2 are MNHEY and SVGAGI. For the CDR3, the DNA is TGTGCCAGCAACTCCTATGGGGGAAAACTGTTTTTT. This sequence encodes CASNSYGGKLFF.

V gene TRBV7-9 combines with J gene TRBJ2-7; D remains unclear. CDR3 length: 13 amino acids. V was trimmed by 4 bases and J by 1 base, leaving 8 bases between them. Germline CDR1 and CDR2: SEHNR and FQNEAQ (reference sequence). CDR3: CASSSIRSYEQYF. The CDR3 DNA sequence: TGTGCCAGCAGCTCAATCCGTTCCTACGAGCAGTACTTC.

This chain joins TRBV5-4 and TRBJ2-2; D is possibly TRBD1 (6 bases). V lost 0 bases and J 6 bases, leaving 12 bases between the germline ends. This CDR3 region has 15 residues. Germline V lookup: CDR1 SGHNT, CDR2 YYREEE (reference sequence). The CDR3 DNA reads TGTGCCAGCAGCTTGGGTTCAGGGGATCCCGGGGAGCTGTTTTTT. It specifies CASSLGSGDPGELFF.

In its sample, this clone was seen a few times. The chain combines TRBV19 with TRBJ1-6; TRBD1 might be the D (6 bases). Per germline, CDR1 LNHDA and CDR2 SQIVND (reference sequence). This CDR3 has 18 amino acids. Deletions cut 7 bases from V and 0 bases from J, with 19 bases between. The CDR3 loop reads CASKGGRGLSSYNSPLHF. The CDR3, as DNA: TGTGCCAGTAAGGGCGGACGGGGGCTGAGCTCCTATAATTCACCCCTCCACTTT.

The count of this clone is one. The sample carries other DNA sequences with the same CDR3. J is TRBJ2-5 and V is TRBV5-1; 8 nucleotides match TRBD2. The germline gives CDR1 SGHRS, CDR2 YFSETQ. The CDR3 is 14 amino acids. Trimming at V came to 4 bases and at J to 2 bases, leaving 4 bases not matched to a gene. The CDR3 loop reads CASSLSGGQETQYF. The CDR3 DNA is TGCGCCAGCAGCCTCAGCGGGGGTCAAGAGACCCAGTACTTC.

The chain links TRBV7-2 to TRBJ2-7; D might be TRBD1 (6 bases). V was clipped by 3 bases and J by 0 bases, with 15 bases between them. Germline-derived CDR1 and CDR2 are SGHTA and FQGNSA. The CDR3 spans 16 residues. CDR3 DNA: TGTGCCAGCAGCTTTGTAGTGTGGACAGACTCCTACGAGCAGTACTTC. Its protein is CASSFVVWTDSYEQYF.

V gene TRBV30 combines with J gene TRBJ2-7; 8 positions match TRBD1. Germline CDR1 and CDR2: GTSNPN and SVGIG (reference sequence). The CDR3 totals 14 residues. The V and J ends lost 2 bases and 7 bases, in that order; junction bases with no gene match: 10. Here the CDR3 reads CAWSSGTGFLEQYF. The DNA for the CDR3 is TGTGCCTGGAGTTCCGGGACAGGATTCTTAGAGCAGTACTTC.

This chain links TRBV19 with TRBJ1-5; 9 nucleotides match TRBD1. The germline gives CDR1 LNHDA, CDR2 SQIVND (reference sequence). The CDR3 has 16 residues. Losses at the gene ends were 5 bases for V and 1 base for J; bases not matched to a gene: 6. CDR3 sequence reads: CASSPLDRGSNQPQHF. The CDR3 DNA follows: TGTGCCAGTAGTCCCCTCGACAGGGGGAGCAATCAGCCCCAGCATTTT. Variable domain in full (rest from reference TRBV19 and TRBJ1-5): DGGITQSPKYLFRKEGQNVTLSCEQNLNHDAMYWYRQDPGQGLRLIYYSQIVNDFQKGDIAEGYSVSREKKESFPLTVTSAQKNPTAFYLCASSPLDRGSNQPQHFGDGTRLSIL.

The rearrangement uses TRBV4-3 and TRBJ1-4; D gene unclear. The germline V and J ends were trimmed by 0 bases and 2 bases, with 13 bases remaining between them. The CDR3 has 17 amino acids. Germline V lookup: CDR1 LGHNA, CDR2 YSLEER. CDR3 coding DNA: TGCGCCAGCAGCCAAGAGAATAGTTTCATCACTAATGAAAAACTGTTTTTT. This gives the protein CASSQENSFITNEKLFF.

This chain links TRBV9 with TRBJ1-2; the D is unclear. The CDR3 covers 11 residues. CDR1 and CDR2 (germline): SGDLS, YYNGEE. Trimming shortened V by 3 bases and J by 4 bases, and 4 bases separated the two germline ends. The CDR3 DNA reads as TGTGCCAGCAGCGCGGCCTATGGCTACACCTTC. Encoded protein: CASSAAYGYTF.

The chain uses TRBV4-3 and TRBJ2-4, with 8 bases that match TRBD2. The CDR3 extends over 15 amino acids. V trimming: 4 bases; J trimming: 4 bases; junction bases outside the gene matches: 6. CDR1 and CDR2 (germline): LGHNA, YSLEER. For the CDR3, the DNA is TGCGCCAGCAGCCTGACGGGACTAGGGAAAAACATTCAGTACTTC. This translates into CASSLTGLGKNIQYF.

The rearrangement links TRBV5-5 to TRBJ2-5; D remains unclear. The CDR3 is made up of 14 amino acids. Germline CDR1 SGHKS, CDR2 YYEKEE (reference sequence). V was trimmed by 4 bases and J by 1 base, leaving 11 bases between them. CDR3 nucleotides: TGTGCCAGCAGCCATGGTGCGGTCCAAGAGACCCAGTACTTC. Its translation is CASSHGAVQETQYF.

CDR3 sequence reads: CASRGTQNTEAFF. The CDR3 nucleotides are TGTGCCAGCAGGGGAACCCAAAACACTGAAGCTTTCTTT. The V gene is TRBV6-5, the J gene TRBJ1-1; D is unresolved. Germline V lookup: CDR1 MNHEY, CDR2 SVGAGI. The CDR3 consists of 13 residues. Trimming cost V 6 bases and J 2 bases, with 10 bases left between them.

This chain connects TRBV18 to TRBJ2-5; 7 positions agree with TRBD2. V shed 1 base and J 1 base; nucleotides not matched to a gene: 3. Germline values: CDR1 KGHSH, CDR2 LQKENI. The CDR3 length is 15 residues. The CDR3 DNA is TGTGCCAGCTCACCACTGGGGGGGGTCCAAGAGACCCAGTACTTC. Its protein product is CASSPLGGVQETQYF. The full variable domain, with the rest looked up from reference TRBV18 and TRBJ2-5, is NAGVMQNPRHLVRRRGQEARLRCSPMKGHSHVYWYRQLPEEGLKFMVYLQKENIIDESGMPKERFSAEFPKEGPSILRIQQVVRGDSAAYFCASSPLGGVQETQYFGPGTRLLVL.

The V call is TRBV2, the J call TRBJ2-7; TRBD1 agrees at 9 bases. The ends lost 2 bases at V and 2 bases at J; junction bases unmatched: 7. There are 16 residues in the CDR3. CDR1 is SNHLY and CDR2 is FYNNEI in the germline V gene. CDR3 residues: CASSEMGQGTPYEQYF. The CDR3 DNA sequence: TGTGCCAGCAGTGAAATGGGACAGGGAACCCCCTACGAGCAGTACTTC.

The chain couples TRBV21-1 to TRBJ1-5; TRBD1, as called in the table, went unchecked against the DNA. TRBV21-1 is marked as a pseudogene. The CDR3 extends over 19 amino acids. CDR3 sequence reads: CASSIGGSRGRGEGQPQHF. In nucleotides, the CDR3 is TGTGCCAGCAGCATCGGTGGCAGCAGGGGTAGAGGAGAGGGACAGCCCCAGCATTTT.

The V gene is TRBV7-2, the J gene TRBJ2-5; a possible D gene is TRBD1 (6 bases). V was clipped by 4 bases and J by 2 bases, with 8 bases between them. Germline V gene lookup returns CDR1 SGHTA and CDR2 FQGNSA. This CDR3 is 13 amino acids long. The CDR3 sequence is CASSSGVQETQYF. In nucleotides, the CDR3 is TGTGCCAGCAGCTCAGGGGTTCAAGAGACCCAGTACTTC.

Comments on this clone: One end of the junction is discordant with germline, which a read error may explain. This sample includes further DNA sequences coding for the same CDR3. The chain is built from TRBV6-5 and TRBJ2-3; possibly TRBD2 for D (5 bases). In germline, CDR1 is MNHEY, CDR2 SVGAGI. The CDR3 is made up of 13 amino acids. As DNA, the CDR3 is TGTGCCAGCAGTAGGGCGGGCACGGATACGCAGTATTTT. Translated: CASSRAGTDTQYF.

The chain combines TRBV19 with TRBJ1-1; unclear D gene. The CDR3 is 15 residues long. Germline assignment: CDR1 LNHDA and CDR2 SQIVND (reference sequence). Trimming shortened V by 2 bases and J by 1 base, and 11 bases separated the two germline ends. The CDR3 is CASSIIGLTNTEAFF. The CDR3 nucleotides are TGTGCCAGTAGTATAATAGGACTGACGAACACTGAAGCTTTCTTT.

This rearrangement joins TRBV7-9 to TRBJ1-2; 10 nucleotides line up with TRBD1. Germline V gene data show CDR1 as SEHNR and CDR2 as FQNEAQ (reference sequence). The ends lost 3 bases at V and 4 bases at J; junction bases unmatched: 8. The length of the CDR3 is 16 residues. CDR3 in amino acids: CASSLAWDRGSYGYTF. CDR3 DNA: TGTGCCAGCAGCTTGGCGTGGGACAGGGGAAGCTATGGCTACACCTTC.

The V and J genes are TRBV11-1 and TRBJ2-2, with D tentatively TRBD2 (5 bases). The V end was cut by 2 bases, the J end by 8 bases, with 18 bases between. Germline CDR1 and CDR2: SGHAT and FQDESV (reference sequence). The CDR3 has 16 amino acids. DNA for the CDR3: TGTGCCAGCAGCTTAAAATATAACGCTCCGGGGGGGGAGCTGTTTTTT. Encoded protein: CASSLKYNAPGGELFF.

A single count supports this clone. The V gene is TRBV5-4, the J gene TRBJ1-1; 10 bases align to TRBD1. CDR3 length equals 14 residues. Trimming removed 6 bases from V and 0 bases from J; junction bases left unmatched: 2. The V gene's germline CDR1 is SGHNT and CDR2 YYREEE (reference sequence). The DNA for the CDR3 is TGTGCCAGCACCGGGACAGGGGTGAACACTGAAGCTTTCTTT. Translating it yields CASTGTGVNTEAFF.

The rearrangement uses TRBV5-1 and TRBJ2-4, with TRBD1 matching over 11 bases. The CDR3 covers 15 residues. Germline V CDR1 and CDR2: SGHRS, YFSETQ. V trimming: 0 bases; J trimming: 8 bases; junction bases outside the gene matches: 4. CDR3 protein: CASSLVGQGADIQYF. Written as DNA, the CDR3 is TGCGCCAGCAGCTTGGTAGGACAGGGGGCTGACATTCAGTACTTC.

With respect to this clone: This sample also contains other DNA sequences that code for the same CDR3. CDR3 DNA: TGTGCCAGCAGCTTAAGACTAGCGGGAGTGGGTGAGCAGTTCTTC. This sequence encodes CASSLRLAGVGEQFF. This rearrangement joins TRBV7-8 to TRBJ2-1, with 12 bases that match TRBD2. The CDR3 is 15 residues long. Germline CDR1 is SGHVS and CDR2 is FQNEAQ. The ends lost 2 bases at V and 9 bases at J; junction bases unmatched: 5.

The sample holds one count of this clone. The rearrangement joins TRBV10-3 to TRBJ1-1, with no clear D. This CDR3 has 13 amino acids. The V end lost 6 bases, the J end lost 9 bases, and 17 bases lay between the germline ends. Germline V gene sequence: CDR1 ENHRY, CDR2 SYGVKD. The CDR3 bases are TGTGCCATCAGGCTACAACCGCGGGATCAAGCTTTCTTT. Translated: CAIRLQPRDQAFF.